The 17 T cell receptor beta chains in this list originate from one sample, sequenced in a study of T cells in localized non-small cell lung cancer. Sequencing was performed with immunoSEQ multiplex PCR; in TCRdb, only in-frame clones are kept and a portion is missing. The sample records nearly 25,000 clones, 92% being singletons. Sequenced material: peripheral blood, taken before any cancer treatment. Source of these receptors: a man aged 40-75 years with stage III squamous cell lung carcinoma.

This chain joins TRBV7-2 and TRBJ1-2; 8 bases are shared with TRBD1. The germline CDR1 and CDR2 sequences are SGHTA and FQGNSA. The CDR3 runs to 14 residues. With 4 bases clipped from V and 4 bases from J, the junction kept 5 bases outside the gene matches. CDR3 DNA: TGTGCCAGCAGCTCGACAGGGGAGGCCTATGGCTACACCTTC. Its protein is CASSSTGEAYGYTF.

The chain employs TRBV28 and TRBJ1-5; D is possibly TRBD1 (5 bases). CDR3 size: 14 residues. The V end was cut by 3 bases, the J end by 9 bases, with 15 bases between. The V gene's germline CDR1 is MDHEN and CDR2 SYDVKM. CDR3 DNA sequence: TGTGCCAGCAGTTTTTCTAACAGGTCGGGGCCCCAGCATTTT. Its protein is CASSFSNRSGPQHF.

The table lists this clone with a few counts. The gene calls are TRBV4-3 and TRBJ1-1, with 7 nucleotides matching TRBD1. V dropped 8 bases and J dropped 3; count of bases not matched to a gene: 6. The CDR3 length is 13 residues. Per germline, CDR1 LGHNA and CDR2 YSLEER. The DNA for the CDR3 is TGCGCCAGCGGATTGGGACAGCACACTGAAGCTTTCTTT. Amino acid sequence: CASGLGQHTEAFF.

The table lists this clone with a count of one. The V and J genes are TRBV29-1 and TRBJ2-1; D is possibly TRBD2 (5 bases). The CDR3 covers 14 residues. Germline V lookup: CDR1 SQVTM, CDR2 ANQGSEA. Trimming shortened V by 4 bases and J by 0 bases, and 10 bases separated the two germline ends. DNA for the CDR3: TGCAGCGTTGTAAGCCGGGGCTCCTACAATGAGCAGTTCTTC. Protein sequence: CSVVSRGSYNEQFF.

In this sample, this clone turned up once. The chain links TRBV19 to TRBJ1-6; 10 bases align to TRBD1. In germline, CDR1 is LNHDA, CDR2 SQIVND (reference sequence). The CDR3 loop spans 24 amino acids. The V and J ends lost 3 bases and 0 bases, in that order; junction bases with no gene match: 23. Written as DNA, the CDR3 is TGTGCCAGTAGTATTGACCCCCGGGACAGGGGTACAGATCCGGACCACTCCTATAATTCACCCCTCCACTTT. As protein: CASSIDPRDRGTDPDHSYNSPLHF.

V gene TRBV10-3 combines with J gene TRBJ2-1; 11 nucleotides match TRBD2. The germline gives CDR1 ENHRY, CDR2 SYGVKD. V lost 6 bases, J lost 7 bases, and 8 bases stayed unmatched. This CDR3 has 15 amino acids. The CDR3 spells CAIRDVAGGRNEQFF. The CDR3 bases are TGTGCCATCAGAGATGTAGCGGGAGGGCGGAATGAGCAGTTCTTC.

Points on this clone: Mismatch with germline at one junction end may stem from a read error. V is TRBV28 and J is TRBJ1-3; D remains unclear. This CDR3 has 16 residues. Germline V gives CDR1 MDHEN, CDR2 SYDVKM. The DNA of the CDR3 is TGTGCCAGCAGTCCGACCTTACAGATCGCTGGAAACACCACATATTTT. Amino acid sequence: CASSPTLQIAGNTTYF.

This chain's CDR3 is CASSVGSGGPYEQYF. DNA of the CDR3: TGTGCCAGCAGCGTAGGATCGGGGGGACCCTACGAGCAGTACTTC. This chain links TRBV9 with TRBJ2-7; 7 bases fit TRBD2. Germline CDR1 and CDR2: SGDLS and YYNGEE. This CDR3 is built from 15 residues. V lost 0 bases and J lost 2; bases outside the gene matches: 5.

This chain uses TRBV18 with TRBJ1-5; tentative D call: TRBD1 (5 bases). The CDR3 runs to 15 residues. CDR1 and CDR2 (germline): KGHSH, LQKENI. V lost 1 base, J lost 1 base, and 8 bases lay in between. The CDR3 DNA is TGTGCCAGCTCACCACGGGCAGGGAGCAATCAGCCCCAGCATTTT. Its translation is CASSPRAGSNQPQHF. Combining the CDR3 with reference TRBV18 and TRBJ1-5 gives the whole variable domain NAGVMQNPRHLVRRRGQEARLRCSPMKGHSHVYWYRQLPEEGLKFMVYLQKENIIDESGMPKERFSAEFPKEGPSILRIQQVVRGDSAAYFCASSPRAGSNQPQHFGDGTRLSIL.

This clone appeared a single time. V usage is TRBV5-6 and J usage is TRBJ2-3; D is undetermined. Trimming took 1 base from V and 5 from J, leaving 8 bases between them. CDR3 size: 13 residues. Germline V gene sequence: CDR1 SGHDT, CDR2 YYEEEE. For the CDR3, the DNA is TGTGCCAGCAGCTTGAAAGGGATAGATACGCAGTATTTT. Translated: CASSLKGIDTQYF.

This sequence joins TRBV7-2 and TRBJ1-4, with 7 bases fitting TRBD1. CDR1 and CDR2 (germline): SGHTA, FQGNSA. The trim removed 5 bases at V and 6 bases at J, leaving 12 bases unmatched. The CDR3 length is 16 residues. DNA of the CDR3: TGTGCCAGCAGCCCCCACCCGCGGGACAGCCATGAAAAACTGTTTTTT. Its translation is CASSPHPRDSHEKLFF.

This chain uses TRBV9 with TRBJ2-5, with 10 bases fitting TRBD2. Germline-derived CDR1 and CDR2 are SGDLS and YYNGEE. The ends lost 3 bases at V and 5 bases at J; junction bases unmatched: 7. The CDR3 runs 15 residues. The CDR3, as DNA: TGTGCCAGCAGCGCTAGCGGGAGTTGGGATGAGACCCAGTACTTC. This gives the protein CASSASGSWDETQYF.

This chain connects TRBV30 to TRBJ2-5; D ambiguous. The V end lost 0 bases, the J end lost 3 bases, and 5 bases lay between the germline ends. The germline gives CDR1 GTSNPN, CDR2 SVGIG (reference sequence). The CDR3 spans 12 residues. Written as DNA, the CDR3 is TGTGCCTGGAGTGTACCCAAAGAGACCCAGTACTTC. It encodes CAWSVPKETQYF.

The chain joins TRBV5-1 to TRBJ2-5; no reliable D call. CDR1 and CDR2 from the germline V gene are SGHRS and YFSETQ. The germline V and J ends were trimmed by 1 base and 2 bases, with 0 bases remaining between them. CDR3 size: 11 residues. The CDR3 spells CASSLQETQYF. CDR3 DNA sequence: TGCGCCAGCAGCTTGCAAGAGACCCAGTACTTC.

The V and J genes are TRBV7-3 and TRBJ2-2; 8 nucleotides match TRBD2. V lost 5 bases to trimming and J lost 5 bases; unmatched junction nucleotides: 10. CDR3 length equals 16 residues. Germline CDR1 SGHTA, CDR2 FQGTGA. The CDR3 protein is CASSPHAGGRTGELFF. The CDR3 region has the DNA TGTGCCAGCAGCCCCCATGCGGGAGGACGGACCGGGGAGCTGTTTTTT.

This sequence joins TRBV21-1 and TRBJ2-2; the table's TRBD2 call for D was not verified on the DNA. TRBV21-1 is annotated as a pseudogene. CDR3 length: 15 residues. CDR3 nucleotides: TGTGCCAGCAGCGCAACTAGCGGCCCCACCGGGGAGCTGTTTTTT. It is translated as CASSATSGPTGELFF.

CDR3 in amino acids: CASSPSTDTQYF. CDR3 DNA: TGTGCCAGCAGCCCGAGCACAGATACGCAGTATTTT. V is TRBV7-2 and J is TRBJ2-3; D is uncertain. Deletions cut 5 bases from V and 0 bases from J, with 3 bases between. Germline V CDR1 and CDR2: SGHTA, FQGNSA. This CDR3 is 12 amino acids long.